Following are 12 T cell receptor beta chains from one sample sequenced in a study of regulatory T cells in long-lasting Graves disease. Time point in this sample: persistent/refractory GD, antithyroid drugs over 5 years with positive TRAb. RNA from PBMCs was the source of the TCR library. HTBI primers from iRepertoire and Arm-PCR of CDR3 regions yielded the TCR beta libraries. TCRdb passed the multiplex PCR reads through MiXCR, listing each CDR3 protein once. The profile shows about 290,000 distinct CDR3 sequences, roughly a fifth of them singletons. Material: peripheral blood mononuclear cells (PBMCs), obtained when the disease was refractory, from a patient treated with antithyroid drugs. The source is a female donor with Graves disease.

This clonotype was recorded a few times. The CDR3: CASRKHRDSYEQYF. The CDR3 nucleotides read TGTGCCAGCAGAAAGCACAGGGACTCCTACGAGCAGTACTTC. The chain recombines TRBV28 with TRBJ2-7; a possible D gene is TRBD1 (6 bases). Trimming pared 6 bases from V and 0 bases from J, leaving 12 bases between. The germline V gene has CDR1 MDHEN and CDR2 SYDVKM. The CDR3 totals 14 residues.

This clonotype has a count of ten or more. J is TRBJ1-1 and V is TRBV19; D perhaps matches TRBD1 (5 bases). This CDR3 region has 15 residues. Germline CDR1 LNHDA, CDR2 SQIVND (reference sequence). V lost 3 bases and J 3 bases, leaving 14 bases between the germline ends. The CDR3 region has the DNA TGTGCCAGTAGTATCTTGGGGGAGATGTACACTGAAGCTTTCTTT. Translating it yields CASSILGEMYTEAFF.

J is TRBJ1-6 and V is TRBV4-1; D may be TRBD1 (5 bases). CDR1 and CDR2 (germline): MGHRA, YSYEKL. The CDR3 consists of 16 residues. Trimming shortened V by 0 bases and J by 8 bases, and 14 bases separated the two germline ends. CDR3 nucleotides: TGCGCCAGCAGCCAAGAGGAGTGGGACCTGTATTCACCCCTCCACTTT. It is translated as CASSQEEWDLYSPLHF.

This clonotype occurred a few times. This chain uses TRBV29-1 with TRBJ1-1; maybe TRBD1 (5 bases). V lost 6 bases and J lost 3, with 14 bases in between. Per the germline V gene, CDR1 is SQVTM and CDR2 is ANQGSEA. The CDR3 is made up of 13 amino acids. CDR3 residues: CSVGPSRDTEAFF. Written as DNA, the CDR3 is TGCAGCGTGGGACCCTCAAGGGACACTGAAGCTTTCTTT.

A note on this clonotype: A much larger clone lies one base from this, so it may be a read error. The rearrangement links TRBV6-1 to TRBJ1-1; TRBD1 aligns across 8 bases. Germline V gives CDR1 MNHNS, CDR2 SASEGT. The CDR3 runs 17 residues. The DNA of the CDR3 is TGTGCCAGCAGTGGTCGCAGGGGGCAGGGCATGAACACTAAAGCTTTCTTT. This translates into CASSGRRGQGMNTKAFF.

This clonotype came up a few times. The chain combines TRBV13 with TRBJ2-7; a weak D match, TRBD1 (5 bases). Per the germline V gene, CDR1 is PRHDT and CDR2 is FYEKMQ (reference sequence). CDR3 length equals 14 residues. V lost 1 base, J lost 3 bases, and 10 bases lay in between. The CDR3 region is CASSLVGRDYEQYF. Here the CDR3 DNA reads TGTGCCAGCAGCTTAGTAGGCAGGGACTACGAGCAGTACTTC.

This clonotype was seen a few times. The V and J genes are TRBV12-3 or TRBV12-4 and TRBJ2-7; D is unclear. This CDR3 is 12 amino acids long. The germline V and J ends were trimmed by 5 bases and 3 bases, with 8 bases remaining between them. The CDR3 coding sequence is TGTGCCAGCAGTCCAGACGACTACGAGCAGTACTTC. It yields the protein CASSPDDYEQYF.

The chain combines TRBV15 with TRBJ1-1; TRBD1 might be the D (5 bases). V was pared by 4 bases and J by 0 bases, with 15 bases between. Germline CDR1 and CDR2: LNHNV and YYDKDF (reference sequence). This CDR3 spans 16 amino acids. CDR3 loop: CATSKQAGRVNTEAFF. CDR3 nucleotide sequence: TGTGCCACCAGCAAACAGGCAGGGAGGGTGAACACTGAAGCTTTCTTT.

The CDR3 coding sequence is TGTGCCAGCAGCCAAGAGGGACAGGCCACGAACACTGAAGCTTTCTTT. It translates to CASSQEGQATNTEAFF. V usage is TRBV14 and J usage is TRBJ1-1, with 8 bases that match TRBD1. The J segment lost 1 base and the V segment lost 0 bases, leaving 4 bases of the junction unmatched. Germline V gene lookup returns CDR1 SGHDN and CDR2 FVKESK. This CDR3 comprises 16 residues.

Here the CDR3 reads CSARASDRAKGNTEAFF. Here the CDR3 DNA reads TGCAGTGCTAGAGCTTCCGACAGGGCGAAAGGGAACACTGAAGCTTTCTTT. The V gene is TRBV20-1, the J gene TRBJ1-1, with TRBD1 matching over 7 bases. The CDR3 spans 17 residues. Germline V gene sequence: CDR1 DFQATT, CDR2 SNEGSKA (reference sequence). V was pared by 1 base and J by 1 base, with 12 bases of the junction left unmatched.

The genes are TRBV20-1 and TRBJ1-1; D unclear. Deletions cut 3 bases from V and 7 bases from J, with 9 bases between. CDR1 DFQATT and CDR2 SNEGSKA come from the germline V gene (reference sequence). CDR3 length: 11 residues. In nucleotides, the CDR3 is TGCAGTGCTAGGTTTGGCGGTGAAGCTTTCTTT. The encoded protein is CSARFGGEAFF.

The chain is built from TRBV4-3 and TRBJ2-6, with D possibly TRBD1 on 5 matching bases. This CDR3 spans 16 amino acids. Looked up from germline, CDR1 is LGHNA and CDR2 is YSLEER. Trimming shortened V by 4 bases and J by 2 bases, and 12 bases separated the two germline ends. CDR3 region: CASSLGAGPGANVLTF. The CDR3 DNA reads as TGCGCCAGCAGCCTCGGAGCAGGGCCTGGGGCCAACGTCCTGACTTTC.